This T cell receptor (beta chain) was documented in a study of T-cell reconstitution after alpha-beta-depleted transplantation in children. The TCRbeta library was prepared with unique molecular identifiers. MiXCR, applied by TCRdb to the PCR reads, yields one record per CDR3 protein. The data show about 540,000 distinct CDR3 sequences, about a sixth seen once. The ends were cut back, 4 bases at V and 9 bases at J, with 13 bases in the middle. CDR1 is LGHDT and CDR2 is YNNKEL in the germline V gene (reference sequence). The CDR3 is 13 amino acids. The source of this sequence is a human donor who donated a stem cell graft to a child with acute lymphoblastic leukemia. Sample: PBMCs from the stem cell graft donor, taken from the stem cell graft. The V call is TRBV3-1, the J call TRBJ2-1; weak D call: TRBD2 (5 bases). The CDR3 coding sequence is TGTGCCAGCAGCCTGGACTGGGCCAGTGAGCAGTTCTTC. Its translation is CASSLDWASEQFF.